Sequencing of this T cell receptor (beta chain) was carried out in a study of early T cells in non-severe SARS-CoV-2 infection. TCRdb processed the 5' RACE reads anew with MiXCR; each CDR3 protein has one entry. The sample has tens of thousands of distinct CDR3 sequences; around 13% are singletons. This clonotype came up many times. Material: whole blood. The TCR originated in an adult who was a healthcare worker with PCR-confirmed SARS-CoV-2 infection or an uninfected control (not recorded which).

The CDR3, as DNA: TGTGCCAGCAGTATTCGCGACAGGGCCTATCAGCCCCAGCATTTT. It encodes CASSIRDRAYQPQHF. The chain couples TRBV28 to TRBJ1-5; 7 bases match TRBD1. Germline V gives CDR1 MDHEN, CDR2 SYDVKM. This CDR3 contains 15 residues. Losses at the gene ends were 5 bases for V and 5 bases for J; bases not matched to a gene: 9. The whole variable domain, remainder taken from reference TRBV28 and TRBJ1-5, is DVKVTQSSRYLVKRTGEKVFLECVQDMDHENMFWYRQDPGLGLRLIYFSYDVKMKEKGDIPEGYSVSREKKERFSLILESASTNQTSMYLCASSIRDRAYQPQHFGDGTRLSIL.